The rows below give T cell receptor beta chains drawn from one sample of a study of lymphopenia after photon versus proton radiotherapy. Some clones are missing from TCRdb's copy, which holds only in-frame ones; the method was immunoSEQ multiplex PCR. The table records 150,000 to 200,000 clones, about 88% of them present only once. The material was peripheral blood, obtained from a patient treated with photon-based radiotherapy. These receptors were taken from a man in his forties or fifties with gastric cancer. Both conserved end residues are part of each CDR3. The order of the fields is V gene, D gene, J gene, clone size, CDR3 DNA, CDR3 protein. D genes are given only for firm matches. The size of a clone is reported for some rows only, either as once, few or many, or as a class for expanded clones.

v_call: TRBV5-1; d_call: .; j_call: TRBJ2-7; clone_size: .; cdr3_nt: TGCGCCAGCAGCTTAAAGACACTCAGGGGCGAGCAGTACTTC; cdr3_aa: CASSLKTLRGEQYF
v_call: TRBV6-5; d_call: TRBD2; j_call: TRBJ2-3; clone_size: once; cdr3_nt: TGTGCCAGCAGTTACTCACTAGCGAGCAGCACAGATACGCAGTATTTT; cdr3_aa: CASSYSLASSTDTQYF
v_call: TRBV19; d_call: .; j_call: TRBJ2-7; clone_size: .; cdr3_nt: TGTGCCAGTAGTCATGTTAGCGAAAGCGAGCAGTACTTC; cdr3_aa: CASSHVSESEQYF
v_call: TRBV6-5; d_call: TRBD1; j_call: TRBJ2-6; clone_size: .; cdr3_nt: TGTGCCACCGGGACAGGGGACTCTGGGGCCAACGTCCTGACTTTC; cdr3_aa: CATGTGDSGANVLTF
v_call: TRBV14; d_call: .; j_call: TRBJ2-7; clone_size: .; cdr3_nt: TGTGCCAGCAGCCACCAACGCGACAGCCTTAGCTCCTACGAGCAGTACTTC; cdr3_aa: CASSHQRDSLSSYEQYF
v_call: TRBV28; d_call: TRBD1; j_call: TRBJ1-4; clone_size: .; cdr3_nt: TGTGCCAGCAATACAGACAGGGAGTTTGAAAAACTGTTTTTT; cdr3_aa: CASNTDREFEKLFF
v_call: TRBV7-2; d_call: TRBD1; j_call: TRBJ2-1; clone_size: .; cdr3_nt: TGTGCCAGCAGCTTAGTCTCCGGACAGGGGTGGTTCTATGAGCAGTTCTTC; cdr3_aa: CASSLVSGQGWFYEQFF
v_call: TRBV4-3; d_call: TRBD1; j_call: TRBJ1-3; clone_size: .; cdr3_nt: TGCGCCAGCAGTCAACACAGGGGGCAAGGAAACACCATATATTTT; cdr3_aa: CASSQHRGQGNTIYF
v_call: TRBV11-2; d_call: .; j_call: TRBJ1-5; clone_size: .; cdr3_nt: TGTGCCAGCAGACCTCGTGGCTCCGGTCGGAGCAATCAGCCCCAGCATTTT; cdr3_aa: CASRPRGSGRSNQPQHF
v_call: TRBV18; d_call: .; j_call: TRBJ1-2; clone_size: few; cdr3_nt: TGTGCCAGCTCACCAAGAGACAGCGGAGGCTACACCTTC; cdr3_aa: CASSPRDSGGYTF
v_call: TRBV5-1; d_call: TRBD1; j_call: TRBJ2-7; clone_size: few; cdr3_nt: TGCGCCAGCAGCTTGGGGGACAGGGAGCGAGATGAGCAGTACTTC; cdr3_aa: CASSLGDRERDEQYF
v_call: TRBV15; d_call: .; j_call: TRBJ2-2; clone_size: few; cdr3_nt: TGTGCCACCAGCAGTACCGGGGAGCTGTTTTTT; cdr3_aa: CATSSTGELFF
v_call: TRBV4-3; d_call: .; j_call: TRBJ2-1; clone_size: .; cdr3_nt: TGCGCCAGCAGCCAAGTTGGGGACCACAATGAGCAGTTCTTC; cdr3_aa: CASSQVGDHNEQFF
v_call: TRBV6-5; d_call: .; j_call: TRBJ1-2; clone_size: .; cdr3_nt: TGTGCCAGCAGTTACGACCTGAACTATGGCTACACCTTC; cdr3_aa: CASSYDLNYGYTF
v_call: TRBV2; d_call: .; j_call: TRBJ1-2; clone_size: .; cdr3_nt: TGTGCCAGCACACAGGTTGTTGCTAACTATGGCTACACCTTC; cdr3_aa: CASTQVVANYGYTF
v_call: TRBV7-2; d_call: .; j_call: TRBJ1-1; clone_size: .; cdr3_nt: TGTGCCAGCAGTCGTACAGGGAACACTGAAGCTTTCTTT; cdr3_aa: CASSRTGNTEAFF
v_call: TRBV4-1; d_call: .; j_call: TRBJ2-7; clone_size: .; cdr3_nt: TGCGCCAGCAGCCGCACTGCGGTAGGATCTTCCCACGAGCAGTACTTC; cdr3_aa: CASSRTAVGSSHEQYF
v_call: TRBV7-7; d_call: .; j_call: TRBJ2-3; clone_size: .; cdr3_nt: TGTGCCAGCAGCCCCGGGACAAGCACAGATACGCAGTATTTT; cdr3_aa: CASSPGTSTDTQYF
v_call: TRBV28; d_call: .; j_call: TRBJ2-3; clone_size: .; cdr3_nt: TGTGCCAGCAGTTTAGGGAACAAACCAGATACGCAGTATTTT; cdr3_aa: CASSLGNKPDTQYF
v_call: TRBV10-3; d_call: .; j_call: TRBJ1-1; clone_size: .; cdr3_nt: TGTGCCATCAGAGGACAGTACAACACTGAAGCTTTCTTT; cdr3_aa: CAIRGQYNTEAFF
v_call: TRBV29-1; d_call: .; j_call: TRBJ2-5; clone_size: .; cdr3_nt: TGCAGCGTTACCCGATTAGGCAGGGAGACCCAGTACTTC; cdr3_aa: CSVTRLGRETQYF
v_call: TRBV9; d_call: TRBD2; j_call: TRBJ2-7; clone_size: once; cdr3_nt: TGTGCCAGCAGCCCCTCGCGGGGGAGCTCCTACGAGCAGTACTTC; cdr3_aa: CASSPSRGSSYEQYF
v_call: TRBV6-6; d_call: .; j_call: TRBJ2-7; clone_size: once; cdr3_nt: TGTGCCAGCAGTCTGAATAGCGGAACTCGATCCGAGCAGTACTTC; cdr3_aa: CASSLNSGTRSEQYF
v_call: TRBV9; d_call: .; j_call: TRBJ2-1; clone_size: .; cdr3_nt: TGTGCCAGCAGCGTAGGGGTCGGAGCGAATGAGCAGTTCTTC; cdr3_aa: CASSVGVGANEQFF
v_call: TRBV6-6; d_call: .; j_call: TRBJ2-2; clone_size: .; cdr3_nt: TGTGCCAGTTGGAGGGTATCCGGGGAGCTGTTTTTT; cdr3_aa: CASWRVSGELFF
v_call: TRBV30; d_call: TRBD2; j_call: TRBJ2-5; clone_size: .; cdr3_nt: TGTGCCTGGAGTGAGGAGACAGCGGGGGAGACCCAGTACTTC; cdr3_aa: CAWSEETAGETQYF
v_call: TRBV25-1; d_call: .; j_call: TRBJ1-4; clone_size: once; cdr3_nt: TGTGCCAGCAGTGAAGGGCAGCTGGGTGAAAAACTGTTTTTT; cdr3_aa: CASSEGQLGEKLFF
v_call: TRBV7-6; d_call: .; j_call: TRBJ2-7; clone_size: .; cdr3_nt: TGTGCCAGCAGCTTAGGCGGGTTCTCCTACGAGCAGTACTTC; cdr3_aa: CASSLGGFSYEQYF
v_call: TRBV5-4; d_call: .; j_call: TRBJ2-7; clone_size: .; cdr3_nt: TGTGCCAGCGGTTTTAGAGGCTCCTACGAGCAGTACTTC; cdr3_aa: CASGFRGSYEQYF
v_call: TRBV7-9; d_call: .; j_call: TRBJ2-1; clone_size: once; cdr3_nt: TGTGCCAGCAGCTTCGGACCCAACGCCCGGAATGAGCAGTTCTTC; cdr3_aa: CASSFGPNARNEQFF
v_call: TRBV6-5; d_call: .; j_call: TRBJ2-7; clone_size: .; cdr3_nt: TGTGCCAGCAGTTACCGTGGAGCCTACGAGCAGTACTTC; cdr3_aa: CASSYRGAYEQYF
v_call: TRBV6-5; d_call: .; j_call: TRBJ2-1; clone_size: .; cdr3_nt: TGTGCCAGCAGTTTGGAGGGAGGAGGGTCCTACAATGAGCAGTTCTTC; cdr3_aa: CASSLEGGGSYNEQFF
v_call: TRBV7-8; d_call: .; j_call: TRBJ2-1; clone_size: .; cdr3_nt: TGTGCCAGCAGCTTGCGTGTCCTCTCCTACAATGAGCAGTTCTTC; cdr3_aa: CASSLRVLSYNEQFF
v_call: TRBV5-4; d_call: TRBD1; j_call: TRBJ2-7; clone_size: .; cdr3_nt: TGTGCCAGCAGCTCGCAAATGACAGGGTCCGAGCAGTACTTC; cdr3_aa: CASSSQMTGSEQYF
v_call: TRBV13; d_call: .; j_call: TRBJ2-7; clone_size: .; cdr3_nt: TGTGCCAGCAGCCTCGGGCGGGACTCCTACGAGCAGTACTTC; cdr3_aa: CASSLGRDSYEQYF
v_call: TRBV29-1; d_call: TRBD1; j_call: TRBJ1-4; clone_size: .; cdr3_nt: TGCAGCGTTGAAAAGGGGGCAGATGAAAAACTGTTTTTT; cdr3_aa: CSVEKGADEKLFF
v_call: TRBV9; d_call: .; j_call: TRBJ2-4; clone_size: .; cdr3_nt: TGTGCCAGCAGCGTAGGTGGCAGGGAAGTGCAAAGTGGGAACATTCAGTACTTC; cdr3_aa: CASSVGGREVQSGNIQYF
v_call: TRBV5-1; d_call: .; j_call: TRBJ1-2; clone_size: few; cdr3_nt: TGCGCCAGCAGCCCCGGACAAACTAACTATGGCTACACCTTC; cdr3_aa: CASSPGQTNYGYTF
v_call: TRBV28; d_call: .; j_call: TRBJ2-1; clone_size: .; cdr3_nt: TGTGCCAGCAGTTCCTCCGGGACTCGGAGGTGGAATGAGCAGTTCTTC; cdr3_aa: CASSSSGTRRWNEQFF
v_call: TRBV7-8; d_call: .; j_call: TRBJ1-5; clone_size: .; cdr3_nt: TGTGCCAGCAGCCCCCTCCCGGGGCTTCTGGGGCATCAGCCCCAGCATTTT; cdr3_aa: CASSPLPGLLGHQPQHF
v_call: TRBV4-1; d_call: TRBD1; j_call: TRBJ1-1; clone_size: .; cdr3_nt: TGCGCCAGCAGCCCCGAGGACAGGGCAGGCACTGAAGCTTTCTTT; cdr3_aa: CASSPEDRAGTEAFF